The 22 T cell receptor beta chains in this list originate from one sample, sequenced in a study of shared T cell receptors in the human thymus. Libraries were prepared by immunoSEQ multiplex PCR; TCRdb keeps only in-frame clonotypes and omits some of them. The repertoire holds fewer than 700,000 clones, with approximately 88% as singletons. These data are also associated with another study on human thymus T cells.

Sample: thymocytes. The receptors derive from a boy under two years old with a congenital heart defect.

This clone occurred once. The chain recombines TRBV5-5 with TRBJ2-1; 10 positions agree with TRBD2. Trimming at V came to 0 bases and at J to 8 bases, leaving 14 bases not matched to a gene. This CDR3 comprises 18 residues. From germline, CDR1 is SGHKS and CDR2 YYEKEE (reference sequence). The CDR3 coding sequence is TGTGCCAGCAGCTTGGGAGGTTGGAGGAGCGGGAGGGGCCATGAGCAGTTCTTC. Protein product: CASSLGGWRSGRGHEQFF.

V gene TRBV20-1 combines with J gene TRBJ2-1, with 7 nucleotides matching TRBD2. CDR1 DFQATT and CDR2 SNEGSKA come from the germline V gene (reference sequence). There are 11 residues in the CDR3. After removal of 4 bases from V and 10 bases from J, the junction contained 4 bases not matched to a gene. The CDR3 DNA sequence: TGCAGTGCTAACGCGGGGGAAGAGCAGTTCTTC. Residues: CSANAGEEQFF.

The chain has TRBV5-6 and TRBJ2-5, with 9 bases identical to TRBD2. Matching the DNA end better, TRBJ2-7 makes the J call doubtful. This CDR3 has 15 residues. Germline CDR1 SGHDT, CDR2 YYEEEE. The CDR3 spells CASRGRTSDSYEQYF. The CDR3 nucleotides read TGTGCCAGCAGAGGTAGGACTAGCGACTCCTACGAGCAGTACTTC.

The genes are TRBV19 and TRBJ2-2, with 9 bases lining up with TRBD2. The CDR3 runs 14 residues. V lost 10 bases to trimming and J lost 2 bases; unmatched junction nucleotides: 5. Germline CDR1 reads LNHDA; CDR2 reads SQIVND (reference sequence). CDR3: CATRTSVNTGELFF. The CDR3 nucleotides are TGTGCCACCCGGACTAGCGTTAACACCGGGGAGCTGTTTTTT.

V gene TRBV30 combines with J gene TRBJ1-2; D remains ambiguous. Trimming stripped 0 bases from V and 4 bases from J, with 21 bases between. CDR1 is GTSNPN, CDR2 SVGIG, per germline (reference sequence). There are 17 residues in the CDR3. This chain's CDR3 is CAWSVLGVEVGSYGYTF. CDR3 bases: TGTGCCTGGAGTGTACTTGGGGTGGAGGTTGGAAGCTATGGCTACACCTTC.

The V call is TRBV29-1, the J call TRBJ2-5; TRBD1 agrees at 7 bases. Per germline, CDR1 SQVTM and CDR2 ANQGSEA. There are 13 residues in the CDR3. J lost 2 bases, V lost 5 bases, and 5 bases had no gene match. CDR3 nucleotide sequence: TGCAGCGTTCATAGGGGGCGTCAAGAGACCCAGTACTTC. Protein sequence: CSVHRGRQETQYF.

The rearrangement uses TRBV4-3 and TRBJ2-5; 8 bases map to TRBD1. The CDR3 spans 14 residues. V shed 4 bases and J 5 bases; nucleotides not matched to a gene: 6. Germline CDR1 LGHNA, CDR2 YSLEER. The CDR3 nucleotides read TGCGCCAGCAGCCGGGAGACAGGGGCGGAGACCCAGTACTTC. Amino acids: CASSRETGAETQYF.

The CDR3, as DNA: TGCAGCGTTGAAGCCCGAAGAGGGTGGGAGACCCAGTACTTC. It yields the protein CSVEARRGWETQYF. The J gene is TRBJ2-5, the V gene TRBV29-1, with D perhaps matching TRBD2 (5 bases). Germline-derived CDR1 and CDR2 are SQVTM and ANQGSEA. The CDR3 covers 14 residues. Trimming pared 1 base from V and 5 bases from J, leaving 14 bases between.

The genes are TRBV28 and TRBJ2-7; 8 positions agree with TRBD2. The V segment lost 4 bases and the J segment 4 bases; nucleotides outside the gene matches: 6. Germline lookup yields CDR1 MDHEN and CDR2 SYDVKM. CDR3 length: 14 amino acids. The CDR3 spells CASSSSGWVYEQYF. As DNA, the CDR3 is TGTGCCAGCAGTTCTAGCGGGTGGGTTTACGAGCAGTACTTC.

The chain links TRBV2 to TRBJ2-7, with TRBD2 identical over 15 bases. Unmatched junction bases numbered 9, after V lost 4 bases and J lost 11 bases. Germline assignment: CDR1 SNHLY and CDR2 FYNNEI. The CDR3 is 15 amino acids. The CDR3 nucleotides read TGTGCCAGCAGTGTCTCCGGGACTAGCGGGAGGAATGAGTACTTC. Encoded protein: CASSVSGTSGRNEYF.

This clone was detected once. This chain joins TRBV5-1 and TRBJ2-7; 8 bases match TRBD2. Germline V lookup: CDR1 SGHRS, CDR2 YFSETQ. The CDR3 sequence is 14 residues long. The V segment lost 6 bases and the J segment 7 bases; nucleotides outside the gene matches: 12. The CDR3 is CASTFGGVAEEQYF. The CDR3 region has the DNA TGCGCCAGCACCTTCGGGGGGGTTGCGGAAGAGCAGTACTTC.

V usage is TRBV7-9 and J usage is TRBJ2-1; 12 bases map to TRBD2. Germline V gene data show CDR1 as SEHNR and CDR2 as FQNEAQ (reference sequence). The CDR3 is 16 amino acids. Unmatched junction bases numbered 4, after V lost 5 bases and J lost 2 bases. CDR3 sequence reads: CASSQWTSGTYNEQFF. CDR3 in DNA: TGTGCCAGCAGCCAATGGACTAGCGGGACCTACAATGAGCAGTTCTTC.

This clone was seen just once. The genes are TRBV5-6 and TRBJ1-1; 9 bases line up with TRBD1. CDR1 is SGHDT, CDR2 YYEEEE, per germline. V was pared by 0 bases and J by 0 bases, with 9 bases of the junction left unmatched. The CDR3 is 18 residues long. CDR3 sequence: CASSLAGTGIGLNTEAFF. CDR3 nucleotides: TGTGCCAGCAGCTTGGCTGGGACAGGGATAGGGTTGAACACTGAAGCTTTCTTT.

This sequence joins TRBV5-4 and TRBJ2-7; 9 bases fit TRBD2. Germline V gene data show CDR1 as SGHNT and CDR2 as YYREEE (reference sequence). With 5 bases clipped from V and 8 bases from J, the junction kept 11 bases outside the gene matches. The CDR3 has 14 residues. In nucleotides, the CDR3 is TGTGCCAGCAGGGACGGACTAGCGATGCGAAAGCAGTACTTC. This encodes CASRDGLAMRKQYF.

This clone was recorded once. The chain recombines TRBV7-2 with TRBJ2-5, with 8 bases lining up with TRBD2. CDR3 length: 18 residues. V shed 1 base, J shed 2 bases, and the junction held 12 bases outside the gene matches. Germline CDR1 SGHTA, CDR2 FQGNSA. CDR3 amino acids: CASSLDRIPAGAQETQYF. In DNA form, the CDR3 reads TGTGCCAGCAGCTTAGATAGGATTCCAGCGGGAGCGCAAGAGACCCAGTACTTC.

The chain joins TRBV2 to TRBJ2-7; D may be TRBD1 (6 bases). Germline assignment: CDR1 SNHLY and CDR2 FYNNEI. V lost 11 bases and J lost 5, with 25 bases in between. This CDR3 region has 15 residues. DNA for the CDR3: TGTGCCGGACCAAACGGGCCAGGGGAATCGGACGAGCAGTACTTC. This gives the protein CAGPNGPGESDEQYF.

The J gene is TRBJ1-5, the V gene TRBV19; TRBD1 matches 8 bases. V trimming: 4 bases; J trimming: 3 bases; junction bases outside the gene matches: 11. Germline V gene lookup returns CDR1 LNHDA and CDR2 SQIVND (reference sequence). The CDR3 is 17 amino acids. In nucleotides, the CDR3 is TGTGCCAGTAGTAACATTAAAGAGACAGGGGACAATCAGCCCCAGCATTTT. Its protein product is CASSNIKETGDNQPQHF. Supplemented by reference TRBV19 and TRBJ1-5, the full variable domain reads DGGITQSPKYLFRKEGQNVTLSCEQNLNHDAMYWYRQDPGQGLRLIYYSQIVNDFQKGDIAEGYSVSREKKESFPLTVTSAQKNPTAFYLCASSNIKETGDNQPQHFGDGTRLSIL.

This chain uses TRBV14 with TRBJ2-7; D not certain. CDR3 size: 14 residues. V was cut by 3 bases and J by 1 base, with 10 bases left in between. Germline CDR1 is SGHDN and CDR2 is FVKESK. Here the CDR3 reads CASSHPTWSYEQYF. CDR3 nucleotides: TGTGCCAGCAGCCACCCGACTTGGTCCTACGAGCAGTACTTC.

The J gene is TRBJ1-2, the V gene TRBV5-1; 7 nucleotides agree with TRBD1. The V gene's germline CDR1 is SGHRS and CDR2 YFSETQ. CDR3 length: 16 amino acids. J gave up 0 bases and V 0 bases, and 5 bases lay outside the gene matches. CDR3 protein: CASSLGWDSTNYGYTF. CDR3 coding DNA: TGCGCCAGCAGCTTGGGTTGGGACAGCACTAACTATGGCTACACCTTC.

The chain carries TRBV2 and TRBJ2-1; TRBD1 might be the D (6 bases). The germline V gene has CDR1 SNHLY and CDR2 FYNNEI. The CDR3 totals 14 residues. Trimming stripped 6 bases from V and 5 bases from J, with 14 bases between. CDR3 in DNA: TGTGCCAGCAGGGGCAGGACAGCCGACAATGAGCAGTTCTTC. It codes for CASRGRTADNEQFF.

The rearrangement joins TRBV7-2 to TRBJ2-7; possible D gene TRBD2, 6 bases. V was pared by 5 bases and J by 0 bases, with 26 bases between. The CDR3 sequence is 19 residues long. CDR1 and CDR2 (germline): SGHTA, FQGNSA. The CDR3 sequence is CASSRGRLAAGLNSYEQYF. CDR3 DNA: TGTGCCAGCAGCCGAGGACGGCTAGCCGCTGGACTAAACTCCTACGAGCAGTACTTC.

The chain recombines TRBV14 with TRBJ1-1; no firm D call. This CDR3 comprises 16 residues. The germline CDR1 and CDR2 sequences are SGHDN and FVKESK. V shed 1 base and J shed 1 base, with 13 bases lying between them. CDR3 loop: CASSQGGFLGNTEAFF. The CDR3 region has the DNA TGTGCCAGCAGCCAAGGAGGCTTCCTGGGGAACACTGAAGCTTTCTTT.